One sample yielded the 30 T cell receptor beta chains listed below, sequenced in a study of shared clonotypes between healthy human individuals. Generated by immunoSEQ multiplex PCR, the TCRdb table keeps only in-frame clones and is missing some. The sample lists about 560,000 clones, around three quarters seen once, with around 11% in the top ten. Source material: PBMCs. The receptors were gathered from a woman aged 40 to 55 in good health. Some clones in this sample may be carry-over from other donors' samples.

This rearrangement joins TRBV30 to TRBJ1-6; D remains unclear. V lost 4 bases to trimming and J lost 2 bases, with 12 bases between them. The CDR3 consists of 15 residues. Germline CDR1 GTSNPN, CDR2 SVGIG (reference sequence). CDR3: CAWMDRATYNSPLHF. The CDR3 DNA is TGTGCCTGGATGGATAGGGCAACCTATAATTCACCCCTCCACTTT.

Remarks on this clone: A far larger clone lies a single base away; this is likely a read error. The same CDR3 can be traced to other DNA sequences in this sample. V is TRBV5-1 and J is TRBJ1-1; D perhaps matches TRBD1 (5 bases). This CDR3 contains 13 residues. Germline lookup yields CDR1 SGHRS and CDR2 YFSETQ. The CDR3 reads CASSLRGGTEAFF. The DNA of the CDR3 is TGCGCCAGTAGCTTAAGGGGTGGCACTGAAGCTTTCTTT. The full variable domain, with the rest looked up from reference TRBV5-1 and TRBJ1-1, is KAGVTQTPRYLIKTRGQQVTLSCSPISGHRSVSWYQQTPGQGLQFLFEYFSETQRNKGNFPGRFSGRQFSNSRSEMNVSTLELGDSALYLCASSLRGGTEAFFGQGTRLTVV.

The chain has TRBV13 and TRBJ2-1; D might be TRBD1 or TRBD2, each matching 5 bases. V lost 2 bases and J 2 bases, leaving 10 bases between the germline ends. Germline V gene data show CDR1 as PRHDT and CDR2 as FYEKMQ (reference sequence). CDR3 length: 15 amino acids. The CDR3 DNA is TGTGCCAGCAGCTTAAATACGGGACCCTACAATGAGCAGTTCTTC. Amino acid sequence: CASSLNTGPYNEQFF. The full variable domain, with the rest looked up from reference TRBV13 and TRBJ2-1, is AAGVIQSPRHLIKEKRETATLKCYPIPRHDTVYWYQQGPGQDPQFLISFYEKMQSDKGSIPDRFSAQQFSDYHSELNMSSLELGDSALYFCASSLNTGPYNEQFFGPGTRLTVL.

The chain uses TRBV5-1 and TRBJ2-7, with D uncertain. The CDR3 is 14 residues long. V lost 3 bases and J 1 base, leaving 11 bases between the germline ends. From germline, CDR1 is SGHRS and CDR2 YFSETQ. This chain's CDR3 is CASSSAVRSYEQYF. CDR3 DNA: TGCGCCAGCAGCTCGGCGGTACGGTCCTACGAGCAGTACTTC.

This chain connects TRBV7-9 to TRBJ1-6; D remains unclear. Germline lookup yields CDR1 SEHNR and CDR2 FQNEAQ (reference sequence). The CDR3 totals 13 residues. V gave up 1 base and J gave up 10 bases, with 8 bases separating them. DNA of the CDR3: TGTGCCAGCAGCTTAGAGGGTGGGTCACCCCTCCACTTT. Its protein product is CASSLEGGSPLHF.

J is TRBJ2-7 and V is TRBV28; D is uncertain. This CDR3 has 13 residues. CDR1 MDHEN and CDR2 SYDVKM come from the germline V gene. V was cut by 2 bases and J by 3 bases, with 8 bases left in between. The CDR3 here is CASSLRVFYEQYF. For the CDR3, the DNA is TGTGCCAGCAGTTTAAGGGTTTTCTACGAGCAGTACTTC.

The chain carries TRBV28 and TRBJ1-1, with D tentatively TRBD1 (6 bases). This CDR3 comprises 15 residues. Germline assignment: CDR1 MDHEN and CDR2 SYDVKM. The V end lost 7 bases, the J end lost 4 bases, and 19 bases lay between the germline ends. The CDR3 coding sequence is TGTGCCAGCACCCCCGGAACGGGGGCGGTCACTGAAGCTTTCTTT. Protein product: CASTPGTGAVTEAFF.

This clone was observed a single time. The V call is TRBV7-2, the J call TRBJ2-7; D is uncertain. V was cut by 5 bases and J by 5 bases, with 7 bases left in between. CDR1 SGHTA and CDR2 FQGNSA come from the germline V gene. The CDR3 loop spans 11 amino acids. CDR3 DNA: TGTGCCAGCAGCCGCCGGAACGAGCAGTACTTC. As protein: CASSRRNEQYF.

In regard to this clone: Other DNA sequences from this sample encode an identical CDR3 as well. The rearrangement joins TRBV10-3 to TRBJ2-3; TRBD2 is a possible D gene (5 bases). This CDR3 is built from 16 residues. Germline-derived CDR1 and CDR2 are ENHRY and SYGVKD. V dropped 3 bases and J dropped 2 bases, with 15 bases sitting between them. The CDR3 sequence: CAISDLLVGDTDTQYF. Written as DNA, the CDR3 is TGTGCCATCAGTGACTTACTGGTGGGAGACACAGATACGCAGTATTTT.

The count of this clone is one. The chain recombines TRBV5-1 with TRBJ2-1; D may be TRBD2 (6 bases). The length of the CDR3 is 16 residues. Germline V CDR1 and CDR2: SGHRS, YFSETQ. V lost 0 bases and J 2 bases, leaving 12 bases between the germline ends. The CDR3 is CASSLEGSGPYNEQFF. DNA of the CDR3: TGCGCCAGCAGCTTGGAAGGTAGCGGTCCCTACAATGAGCAGTTCTTC.

This sequence joins TRBV28 and TRBJ1-2; 7 nucleotides align to TRBD1. The CDR3 is 13 residues long. The V gene's germline CDR1 is MDHEN and CDR2 SYDVKM. Losses at the gene ends were 7 bases for V and 4 bases for J; bases not matched to a gene: 6. The CDR3 is CASTLGQLYGYTF. CDR3 coding DNA: TGTGCCAGCACCCTGGGACAGCTCTATGGCTACACCTTC.

A single count supports this clone. V is TRBV6-4 and J is TRBJ2-3; 11 nucleotides align to TRBD1. After removal of 4 bases from V and 7 bases from J, the junction contained 7 bases not matched to a gene. The CDR3 sequence is 15 residues long. Germline CDR1 and CDR2: MRHNA and SNTAGT. DNA for the CDR3: TGTGCCAGCAGTGCCCGGACAGGGGGCATGTATACGCAGTATTTT. This translates into CASSARTGGMYTQYF.

The chain links TRBV9 to TRBJ2-2; 7 bases are shared with TRBD2. V dropped 4 bases and J dropped 0; count of bases not matched to a gene: 12. Germline assignment: CDR1 SGDLS and CDR2 YYNGEE. This CDR3 has 18 amino acids. CDR3 residues: CASSPRGAGEPNTGELFF. The DNA of the CDR3 is TGTGCCAGCAGCCCCCGAGGCGCGGGAGAACCGAACACCGGGGAGCTGTTTTTT.

V usage is TRBV6-4 and J usage is TRBJ2-1; D remains ambiguous. The CDR3 totals 17 residues. CDR1 MRHNA and CDR2 SNTAGT come from the germline V gene. Deletions cut 0 bases from V and 4 bases from J, with 16 bases between. CDR3 amino acids: CASSDSRKMDVYNEQFF. For the CDR3, the DNA is TGTGCCAGCAGTGACTCGAGGAAAATGGACGTTTACAATGAGCAGTTCTTC.

This clone was counted once. The chain uses TRBV14 and TRBJ2-1; D is perhaps TRBD1 or TRBD2 (5 bases each). The V gene lost 0 bases and the J gene lost 12 bases, with 24 bases spanning the gap. The V gene's germline CDR1 is SGHDN and CDR2 FVKESK. The CDR3 consists of 17 residues. CDR3 protein: CASSQEAALKGRHRQFF. The DNA for the CDR3 is TGTGCCAGCAGCCAAGAGGCCGCTCTAAAGGGACGGCATCGGCAGTTCTTC.

Comment on this clone: This likely reflects a read error, since a far larger clone is one base away. Other DNA sequences in this specimen translate into the identical CDR3. The J gene is TRBJ1-1, the V gene TRBV15; D is undetermined. The germline V and J ends were trimmed by 3 bases and 3 bases, with 5 bases remaining between them. Looked up from germline, CDR1 is LNHNV and CDR2 is YYDKDF (reference sequence). The CDR3 spans 12 residues. The CDR3 loop is CATSRGYTEAFF. The CDR3 DNA reads TGTGCCACCAGCAGGGGATACACTGAAGCTTTCTTT.

This clone was found a few times. The chain employs TRBV29-1 and TRBJ1-3; perhaps TRBD1 as D (6 bases). CDR3 length equals 14 residues. V was shortened by 4 bases and J by 4 bases, with 14 bases between the two germline ends. Germline values: CDR1 SQVTM, CDR2 ANQGSEA. The chain's CDR3 is CSVGEQGYGNTIYF. DNA of the CDR3: TGCAGCGTTGGTGAACAGGGTTACGGAAACACCATATATTTT. The variable domain in full, completed from reference TRBV29-1 and TRBJ1-3, reads SAVISQKPSRDICQRGTSLTIQCQVDSQVTMMFWYRQQPGQSLTLIATANQGSEATYESGFVIDKFPISRPNLTFSTLTVSNMSPEDSSIYLCSVGEQGYGNTIYFGEGSWLTVV.

The chain employs TRBV7-9 and TRBJ2-7; D gene uncertain. Deletions cut 3 bases from V and 0 bases from J, with 3 bases between. Germline CDR1 reads SEHNR; CDR2 reads FQNEAQ (reference sequence). The CDR3 spans 12 residues. In DNA, the CDR3 is TGTGCCAGCAGCTTTACCTCCTACGAGCAGTACTTC. Amino acid sequence: CASSFTSYEQYF.

The V and J genes are TRBV11-3 and TRBJ1-4, with a possible D match to TRBD1 (5 bases). CDR3 length: 13 amino acids. Germline CDR1 reads SGHNT; CDR2 reads YENEEA. Trimming removed 5 bases from V and 8 bases from J, with 12 bases in between. The CDR3 sequence: CASSPGTGEKLFF. The DNA of the CDR3 is TGTGCCAGCAGCCCCGGGACGGGCGAAAAACTGTTTTTT. The whole variable domain, filled in from reference TRBV11-3 and TRBJ1-4, reads EAGVVQSPRYKIIEKKQPVAFWCNPISGHNTLYWYLQNLGQGPELLIRYENEEAVDDSQLPKDRFSAERLKGVDSTLKIQPAELGDSAVYLCASSPGTGEKLFFGSGTQLSVL.

V and J are TRBV5-4 and TRBJ2-1, with D maybe TRBD2 (6 bases). V was trimmed by 3 bases and J by 6 bases, leaving 13 bases between them. The CDR3 has 14 residues. Germline-derived CDR1 and CDR2 are SGHNT and YYREEE (reference sequence). Here the CDR3 reads CASSSGGSANEQFF. In nucleotides, the CDR3 is TGTGCCAGCAGCTCTGGGGGGTCCGCCAATGAGCAGTTCTTC.

J is TRBJ2-3 and V is TRBV6-5; TRBD1 or TRBD2 may be the D gene (5 bases each). Between the trimmed V and J ends, which lost 6 bases and 2 bases, there was a span of 12 bases. This CDR3 contains 14 residues. Germline V lookup: CDR1 MNHEY, CDR2 SVGAGI. CDR3 amino acids: CASRKEGTTDTQYF. The CDR3 coding sequence is TGTGCCAGCAGAAAAGAGGGGACCACAGATACGCAGTATTTT.

This chain connects TRBV11-3 to TRBJ2-7, with D tentatively TRBD1 (6 bases). V was clipped by 4 bases and J by 3 bases, with 10 bases between them. From germline, CDR1 is SGHNT and CDR2 YENEEA. This CDR3 region has 13 residues. Written as DNA, the CDR3 is TGTGCCAGCAGCTCCCGACAGGACTACGAGCAGTACTTC. It yields the protein CASSSRQDYEQYF.

Written as DNA, the CDR3 is TGTGCCAGCACCAGACTAAGCTACCCTAATGAGCAGTTCTTC. It translates to CASTRLSYPNEQFF. The V call is TRBV27, the J call TRBJ2-1; the D gene is possibly TRBD2 (5 bases). CDR1 and CDR2 (germline): MNHEY, SMNVEV (reference sequence). This CDR3 is built from 14 residues. The ends were cut back, 7 bases at V and 7 bases at J, with 17 bases in the middle.

Of note for this clone: The sample contains more than one DNA sequence encoding this CDR3. J is TRBJ2-7 and V is TRBV28, with D possibly matching TRBD1 (5 bases). This CDR3 region has 12 residues. V dropped 2 bases and J dropped 4 bases, with 6 bases sitting between them. CDR1 and CDR2 (germline): MDHEN, SYDVKM. In nucleotides, the CDR3 is TGTGCCAGCAGTTTACCAGGGTACGAGCAGTACTTC. This gives the protein CASSLPGYEQYF.

The rearrangement joins TRBV10-3 to TRBJ2-1, with 11 bases lining up with TRBD2. This CDR3 has 17 residues. V lost 3 bases, J lost 5 bases, and 9 bases stayed unmatched. The V gene's germline CDR1 is ENHRY and CDR2 SYGVKD. The chain's CDR3 is CAISDLGLAEPNNEQFF. The CDR3 DNA sequence: TGTGCCATCAGTGACCTGGGACTAGCGGAACCTAACAATGAGCAGTTCTTC.

The chain joins TRBV27 to TRBJ2-7; a possible D gene is TRBD1 (6 bases). The CDR3 spans 18 residues. V was trimmed by 3 bases and J by 6 bases, leaving 27 bases between them. Germline CDR1 and CDR2: MNHEY and SMNVEV (reference sequence). The CDR3 nucleotides read TGTGCCAGCAGTTTGTCGACAGGCAGGGCCCTGTTAGCGCCCGAGCAGTACTTC. Its translation is CASSLSTGRALLAPEQYF.

In the case of this clone: A far larger clone is one nucleotide away, so this likely arose from a read error. The genes are TRBV7-2 and TRBJ2-1; 10 bases map to TRBD2. The length of the CDR3 is 17 residues. Germline V lookup: CDR1 SGHTA, CDR2 FQGNSA. The junction had 10 bases not matched to a gene; V was cut back by 2 bases and J by 6 bases. The DNA of the CDR3 is TGTGCCAGCAGCTTATTCCCCACACTAGCGGGATGCAATGAGCAGTTCTTC. Amino acid sequence: CASSLFPTLAGCNEQFF. The full variable domain, its missing parts supplied by reference TRBV7-2 and TRBJ2-1, is GAGVSQSPSNKVTEKGKDVELRCDPISGHTALYWYRQSLGQGLEFLIYFQGNSAPDKSGLPSDRFSAERTGGSVSTLTIQRTQQEDSAVYLCASSLFPTLAGCNEQFFGPGTRLTVL.

The genes are TRBV9 and TRBJ2-3, with 8 bases lining up with TRBD2. This CDR3 region has 15 residues. J gave up 4 bases and V 3 bases, and 7 bases lay outside the gene matches. The germline V gene has CDR1 SGDLS and CDR2 YYNGEE. The CDR3 nucleotides read TGTGCCAGCAGCGCCGGGACTAGGTATCCAGATACGCAGTATTTT. Translated: CASSAGTRYPDTQYF.

In regard to this clone: The CDR3 ends on some other residue instead of the conserved phenylalanine or tryptophan, so this is likely a read error. The chain uses TRBV25-1 and TRBJ2-3; TRBD2 matches 8 bases. CDR1 is MGHDK, CDR2 SYGVNS, per germline. This CDR3 has 17 residues. The CDR3 loop reads CAISGGGSGIFGDTQYS. The DNA of the CDR3 is TGTGCCATCAGTGGCGGGGGTAGCGGGATTTTTGGTGATACGCAGTATTCT.

This sequence joins TRBV29-1 and TRBJ2-5; 10 bases match TRBD2. The J call may be mistaken, given a closer DNA end match to TRBJ2-7. CDR1 and CDR2 from the germline V gene are SQVTM and ANQGSEA. The CDR3 is 16 amino acids. CDR3 sequence (DNA): TGCAGCGTTCTTGGGGGGACTAGCGCGAGGGTTTACGAGCAGTACTTC. This sequence encodes CSVLGGTSARVYEQYF.